The 8 T cell receptor beta chains listed next were all sequenced from one sample in a study of T cell repertoires in cytomegalovirus infection. MiXCR, run by TCRdb on the reads, gives a single entry per CDR3 protein. The repertoire consists of around 750,000 distinct CDR3 sequences, with 32% occurring once and the leading ten covering around 12%. Their antigens are not known. The starting material was cultured CD8+ T cells from PBMCs, obtained from culture after CMV antigen stimulation. Every receptor here comes from a human donor in good health (CMV status not recorded). Some clones in this sample may be carry-over from other donors' samples.

The chain is built from TRBV19 and TRBJ1-2; D is possibly TRBD1 (5 bases). This CDR3 is 13 amino acids long. Germline V lookup: CDR1 LNHDA, CDR2 SQIVND (reference sequence). Trimming cost V 9 bases and J 4 bases, with 15 bases left between them. CDR3 bases: TGTGCCAGCCTCGGTCCGGGACCCTATGGCTACACCTTC. Its protein is CASLGPGPYGYTF. Complete variable domain (other parts from reference TRBV19 and TRBJ1-2): DGGITQSPKYLFRKEGQNVTLSCEQNLNHDAMYWYRQDPGQGLRLIYYSQIVNDFQKGDIAEGYSVSREKKESFPLTVTSAQKNPTAFYLCASLGPGPYGYTFGSGTRLTVV.

J is TRBJ2-7 and V is TRBV13, with 10 bases aligning to TRBD1. V shed 5 bases and J 4 bases; nucleotides not matched to a gene: 8. CDR3 length equals 15 residues. CDR1 PRHDT and CDR2 FYEKMQ come from the germline V gene (reference sequence). For the CDR3, the DNA is TGTGCCAGCAGCCAATTGGGACAGGGGAGATACGAGCAGTACTTC. Its protein product is CASSQLGQGRYEQYF.

About this clonotype itself: A read error may explain this, as a much larger clone is one base away. The CDR3 here is CASSLGWGRHEQFF. The DNA for the CDR3 is TGTGCCAGCAGCTTAGGGTGGGGAAGGCATGAGCAGTTCTTC. The rearrangement uses TRBV7-2 and TRBJ2-1; D is unresolved. Germline CDR1 and CDR2: SGHTA and FQGNSA. Trimming took 1 base from V and 8 from J, leaving 12 bases between them. CDR3 length: 14 amino acids.

The genes are TRBV29-1 and TRBJ2-7; D might be TRBD1 or TRBD2, each matching 6 bases. The germline V gene has CDR1 SQVTM and CDR2 ANQGSEA. The CDR3 is 13 amino acids. V was cut by 0 bases and J by 4 bases, with 10 bases left in between. As DNA, the CDR3 is TGCAGCGTTGAAGAGGAGGGGGAGTACGAGCAGTACTTC. It yields the protein CSVEEEGEYEQYF.

This chain joins TRBV14 and TRBJ1-1; no reliable D call. Between the trimmed V and J ends, which lost 3 bases and 0 bases, there was a span of 8 bases. This CDR3 is built from 14 residues. Looked up from germline, CDR1 is SGHDN and CDR2 is FVKESK. The CDR3 sequence: CASSHPFLNTEAFF. CDR3 nucleotide sequence: TGTGCCAGCAGCCATCCTTTCCTGAACACTGAAGCTTTCTTT. The variable domain in full, completed from reference TRBV14 and TRBJ1-1, reads EAGVTQFPSHSVIEKGQTVTLRCDPISGHDNLYWYRRVMGKEIKFLLHFVKESKQDESGMPNNRFLAERTGGTYSTLKVQPAELEDSGVYFCASSHPFLNTEAFFGQGTRLTVV.

The V gene is TRBV4-1, the J gene TRBJ1-4; D uncertain. The CDR3 consists of 13 residues. V was pared by 3 bases and J by 8 bases, with 10 bases between. CDR1 and CDR2 (germline): MGHRA, YSYEKL. The CDR3 nucleotides are TGCGCCAGCAGCCACAGAGTTGGCGAAAAACTGTTTTTT. Its translation: CASSHRVGEKLFF.

This clonotype was picked up many times. V is TRBV12-3 or TRBV12-4 and J is TRBJ1-2; 7 nucleotides align to TRBD1. V shed 10 bases, J shed 2 bases, and the junction held 16 bases outside the gene matches. This CDR3 is built from 16 residues. CDR3 nucleotide sequence: TGTGCCACCCGACGGACCGGGACAGCAGCCAACTATGGCTACACCTTC. Its translation: CATRRTGTAANYGYTF.

This chain connects TRBV4-3 to TRBJ2-7; tentative D call: TRBD2 (5 bases). V shed 0 bases and J shed 1 base, with 10 bases lying between them. The CDR3 loop spans 15 amino acids. The V gene's germline CDR1 is LGHNA and CDR2 YSLEER. In DNA, the CDR3 is TGCGCCAGCAGCCAAGATCGAGGGAATTCCTACGAGCAGTACGTC. Translating gives CASSQDRGNSYEQYV.